This passage covers 18 T cell receptor beta chains from one sample sequenced in a study of blood T cell repertoires in COVID-19. TCRdb's table, derived via immunoSEQ multiplex PCR, lists solely in-frame clones and lacks some. Here the sample spans about 150,000 clones, 75% to 90% being singletons. The sequenced sample consisted of PBMCs or T cells enriched from blood (not recorded which). The receptor source for this set is an older man who had been exposed to COVID-19.

This clone was seen just once. The rearrangement joins TRBV4-1 to TRBJ1-3; D remains ambiguous. The V gene lost 0 bases and the J gene lost 3 bases, with 6 bases spanning the gap. This CDR3 comprises 14 residues. Per the germline V gene, CDR1 is MGHRA and CDR2 is YSYEKL. In DNA, the CDR3 is TGCGCCAGCAGCCAAGATTCCCGTGGAAACACCATATATTTT. It translates to CASSQDSRGNTIYF.

A few counts support this clone. This rearrangement joins TRBV28 to TRBJ1-2, with D perhaps matching TRBD1 (6 bases). V shed 9 bases and J shed 3 bases, with 14 bases lying between them. The CDR3 is 13 amino acids. Germline values: CDR1 MDHEN, CDR2 SYDVKM. Here the CDR3 DNA reads TGTGCCAGTTTGTCCACAGGGTACTATGGCTACACCTTC. This encodes CASLSTGYYGYTF.

In nucleotides, the CDR3 is TGTGCCAGCAGTGAAGCACAGTTACTTTATGGCTACACCTTC. This translates into CASSEAQLLYGYTF. V usage is TRBV6-1 and J usage is TRBJ1-2; D uncertain. The CDR3 totals 14 residues. V was clipped by 0 bases and J by 5 bases, with 10 bases between them. CDR1 and CDR2 from the germline V gene are MNHNS and SASEGT.

The J gene is TRBJ1-5, the V gene TRBV15; D is perhaps TRBD1 (5 bases). This CDR3 region has 15 residues. Per germline, CDR1 LNHNV and CDR2 YYDKDF (reference sequence). V lost 0 bases to trimming and J lost 7 bases, with 13 bases between them. The CDR3 reads CATSRDRGVRQPQHF. For the CDR3, the DNA is TGTGCCACCAGCAGAGATCGGGGGGTACGGCAGCCCCAGCATTTT.

The genes are TRBV19 and TRBJ1-5, with unresolved D. Between the trimmed V and J ends, which lost 6 bases and 4 bases, there was a span of 16 bases. The CDR3 extends over 15 amino acids. The germline CDR1 and CDR2 sequences are LNHDA and SQIVND (reference sequence). The CDR3 reads CASRRQARDNQPQHF. The DNA of the CDR3 is TGTGCCAGTAGGAGGCAGGCGAGGGATAATCAGCCCCAGCATTTT.

This rearrangement joins TRBV3-1 (or the pseudogene TRBV3-2) to TRBJ1-1, with 8 bases fitting TRBD1. The CDR3 runs 17 residues. The V and J ends lost 4 bases and 4 bases, in that order; junction bases with no gene match: 14. Germline values: CDR1 LGHDT, CDR2 YNNKEL (reference sequence). CDR3 in DNA: TGTGCCAGCAGCCGCCAAGCACAGGGGGTCGGAGGCACTGAAGCTTTCTTT. Translation: CASSRQAQGVGGTEAFF.

V is TRBV5-1 and J is TRBJ2-3, with D tentatively TRBD1 (6 bases). The germline CDR1 and CDR2 sequences are SGHRS and YFSETQ. This CDR3 spans 14 amino acids. Trimming left V 0 bases short and J 6 bases short, with 11 bases between. Here the CDR3 reads CASSLVNRDDTQYF. The CDR3 coding sequence is TGCGCCAGCAGCTTGGTGAACAGGGATGATACGCAGTATTTT.

By share, this clone counts as medium-sized (0.01 to 0.1%). The chain recombines TRBV30 with TRBJ1-5, with D hard to call. Germline CDR1 and CDR2: GTSNPN and SVGIG (reference sequence). Trimming took off 5 bases at V and 0 bases at J, with 11 bases between the two ends. The CDR3 runs to 14 residues. Here the CDR3 reads CAWSSGYSNQPQHF. The CDR3 DNA reads TGTGCCTGGTCCTCAGGATATAGCAATCAGCCCCAGCATTTT. The full variable domain, its missing parts supplied by reference TRBV30 and TRBJ1-5, is SQTIHQWPATLVQPVGSPLSLECTVEGTSNPNLYWYRQAAGRGLQLLFYSVGIGQISSEVPQNLSASRPQDRQFILSSKKLLLSDSGFYLCAWSSGYSNQPQHFGDGTRLSIL.

The chain links TRBV7-2 to TRBJ2-7; D possibly corresponds to TRBD2 (6 bases). The CDR3 consists of 15 residues. V was shortened by 1 base and J by 1 base, with 11 bases between the two germline ends. Germline V lookup: CDR1 SGHTA, CDR2 FQGNSA. CDR3 sequence: CASSLGQGLSYEQYF. The CDR3 DNA sequence: TGTGCCAGCAGCTTAGGCCAGGGACTTTCCTACGAGCAGTACTTC.

The chain is built from TRBV6-1 and TRBJ2-2; 10 nucleotides match TRBD2. CDR3 length equals 18 residues. CDR1 MNHNS and CDR2 SASEGT come from the germline V gene. The V segment lost 2 bases and the J segment 4 bases; nucleotides outside the gene matches: 10. The CDR3 coding sequence is TGTGCCAGCAGTGAAACGGGTCTAGCGGGAGCGTTCACCGGGGAGCTGTTTTTT. It translates to CASSETGLAGAFTGELFF.

The rearrangement uses TRBV6-5 and TRBJ1-6; no clear D gene. This CDR3 is 13 amino acids long. The germline V gene has CDR1 MNHEY and CDR2 SVGAGI. Trimming pared 1 base from V and 7 bases from J, leaving 5 bases between. Here the CDR3 reads CASSYYRNSPLHF. CDR3 coding DNA: TGTGCCAGCAGTTACTACAGAAATTCACCCCTCCACTTT.

V usage is TRBV12-5 and J usage is TRBJ2-1; possible D gene TRBD2, 6 bases. This CDR3 region has 15 residues. Between the trimmed V and J ends, which lost 3 bases and 7 bases, there was a span of 16 bases. Germline CDR1 is LGHNT and CDR2 is FRNRAP. The CDR3 DNA follows: TGTGCTAGTGGTTTAAGCGGAGGGTCGAGGAATGAGCAGTTCTTC. Encoded protein: CASGLSGGSRNEQFF. Full variable domain (outside the CDR3, taken from reference TRBV12-5 and TRBJ2-1): DARVTQTPRHKVTEMGQEVTMRCQPILGHNTVFWYRQTMMQGLELLAYFRNRAPLDDSGMPKDRFSAEMPDATLATLKIQPSEPRDSAVYFCASGLSGGSRNEQFFGPGTRLTVL.

The V gene is TRBV5-6, the J gene TRBJ1-2, with 7 bases aligning to TRBD1. This CDR3 is built from 15 residues. Germline CDR1 SGHDT, CDR2 YYEEEE. J gave up 4 bases and V 0 bases, and 6 bases lay outside the gene matches. CDR3: CASSLGQGGIYGYTF. The CDR3 bases are TGTGCCAGCAGCTTGGGTCAGGGGGGTATCTATGGCTACACCTTC. Complete variable domain (other parts from reference TRBV5-6 and TRBJ1-2): DAGVTQSPTHLIKTRGQQVTLRCSPKSGHDTVSWYQQALGQGPQFIFQYYEEEERQRGNFPDRFSGHQFPNYSSELNVNALLLGDSALYLCASSLGQGGIYGYTFGSGTRLTVV.

The chain recombines TRBV27 with TRBJ1-5; the D is unclear. Germline assignment: CDR1 MNHEY and CDR2 SMNVEV (reference sequence). The CDR3 is made up of 14 amino acids. V was trimmed by 4 bases and J by 0 bases, leaving 7 bases between them. CDR3 DNA sequence: TGTGCCAGCAGTTCCCCGGGTAGCAATCAGCCCCAGCATTTT. It translates to CASSSPGSNQPQHF.

The V gene is TRBV5-1, the J gene TRBJ2-2, with 7 positions matching TRBD1. There are 15 residues in the CDR3. Germline V gene lookup returns CDR1 SGHRS and CDR2 YFSETQ. With 4 bases clipped from V and 5 bases from J, the junction kept 8 bases outside the gene matches. CDR3 nucleotides: TGCGCCAGCAGCCCCACGACAGGGCAAACCGGGGAGCTGTTTTTT. Translation: CASSPTTGQTGELFF. Complete variable domain (other parts from reference TRBV5-1 and TRBJ2-2): KAGVTQTPRYLIKTRGQQVTLSCSPISGHRSVSWYQQTPGQGLQFLFEYFSETQRNKGNFPGRFSGRQFSNSRSEMNVSTLELGDSALYLCASSPTTGQTGELFFGEGSRLTVL.

V gene TRBV19 combines with J gene TRBJ2-2, with a possible D match to TRBD1 (5 bases). The ends were cut back, 7 bases at V and 5 bases at J, with 17 bases in the middle. Germline-derived CDR1 and CDR2 are LNHDA and SQIVND (reference sequence). The CDR3 has 15 residues. The CDR3, as DNA: TGTGCCAGTAATTCAGTCAGGGAAGGGACCGGGGAGCTGTTTTTT. The encoded protein is CASNSVREGTGELFF.

This chain links TRBV24-1 with TRBJ1-3; D may be TRBD1 (5 bases). Germline-derived CDR1 and CDR2 are KGHDR and SFDVKD. V was pared by 5 bases and J by 0 bases, with 13 bases between. This CDR3 comprises 16 residues. Here the CDR3 reads CATSALTGSSGNTIYF. DNA for the CDR3: TGTGCCACCAGTGCCCTAACAGGTTCCTCTGGAAACACCATATATTTT.

The chain carries TRBV7-2 and TRBJ1-1; 8 bases agree with TRBD1. The CDR3 has 15 residues. V dropped 5 bases and J dropped 4; count of bases not matched to a gene: 9. Germline CDR1 is SGHTA and CDR2 is FQGNSA. The CDR3 sequence: CASSPTTGAGTEAFF. Written as DNA, the CDR3 is TGTGCCAGCAGCCCCACGACAGGGGCGGGCACTGAAGCTTTCTTT.